This TCR beta chain was identified in a study of liver allograft versus peripheral blood T cells. Study at large: Transplanted-liver and recipient peripheral blood T cell receptor repertoires were compared. General study points: Liver allograft and peripheral blood T cell receptor repertoires reportedly differed.

TCRdb used MiXCR to reprocess the reads, holding one entry per CDR3 protein. The table records over 7,000 distinct CDR3 sequences, 15% to 20% of them present only once. This clonotype is termed medium-sized. What it recognizes is unknown. Germline CDR1 and CDR2: ENHRY and SYGVKD. The CDR3 contains 11 residues. The V and J ends lost 10 bases and 5 bases respectively, with 11 bases between them. This clonotype originated in a human patient who had a liver transplant. Some T cells may be the graft donor's. The rearrangement links TRBV10-3 to TRBJ2-5; D assignment may be TRBD1 or TRBD2 (5 bases each). CDR3 nucleotides: TGTGCCACAGGGTCGGGGGAGACCCAGTACTTC. Encoded protein: CATGSGETQYF.